Listed here are 7 T cell receptor beta chains from one sample, sequenced in a study of cytomegalovirus exposure and HLA in healthy donors (dated by TCRdb to about 2017). Receptor libraries were prepared by the immunoSEQ multiplex PCR assay. The multiplex PCR relied on a mix of 60 forward primers for TCR Vbeta segments and 13 reverse primers for TCR Jbeta segments. The source is immuneACCESS, and TCRdb retained only in-frame sequences with V and J called. Part of the clones is not carried over; for the studies checked, unresolved V genes explain less than half of this, and the remainder is unexplained. The sample table records tens of thousands of clones; approximately 84% of these occur just once. The ten largest clonotypes hold approximately 2.1% of the sample. The specimen was PBMCs. The receptors come from a man younger than 35 in good health and CMV-seronegative.

V is TRBV28 and J is TRBJ1-4, with TRBD1 matching over 7 bases. J gave up 5 bases and V 3 bases, and 6 bases lay outside the gene matches. The CDR3 runs to 15 residues. Germline V CDR1 and CDR2: MDHEN, SYDVKM. The CDR3 DNA sequence: TGTGCCAGCAGTTTCCGGACAGGAAAGAATGAAAAACTGTTTTTT. This translates into CASSFRTGKNEKLFF. Filled out from reference TRBV28 and TRBJ1-4, the complete variable domain reads DVKVTQSSRYLVKRTGEKVFLECVQDMDHENMFWYRQDPGLGLRLIYFSYDVKMKEKGDIPEGYSVSREKKERFSLILESASTNQTSMYLCASSFRTGKNEKLFFGSGTQLSVL.

The chain links TRBV5-1 to TRBJ2-7; tentative D call: TRBD1 (5 bases). The CDR3 is 15 amino acids. Germline CDR1 SGHRS, CDR2 YFSETQ. Trimming cost V 3 bases and J 3 bases, with 16 bases left between them. The CDR3 DNA sequence: TGCGCCAGCAGCTCCCAGGGTTTAGGGTACTACGAGCAGTACTTC. This encodes CASSSQGLGYYEQYF.

This rearrangement joins TRBV9 to TRBJ2-7, with D maybe TRBD2 (5 bases). With 4 bases removed from V and 2 bases from J, the gap between germline ends came to 13 bases. This CDR3 contains 14 residues. In germline, CDR1 is SGDLS, CDR2 YYNGEE. The CDR3 is CASSRSGDPYEQYF. In DNA form, the CDR3 reads TGTGCCAGCAGCCGGAGCGGAGATCCCTACGAGCAGTACTTC.

J is TRBJ2-1 and V is TRBV5-4, with D tentatively TRBD2 (6 bases). V was shortened by 3 bases and J by 4 bases, with 8 bases between the two germline ends. The CDR3 covers 13 residues. Germline values: CDR1 SGHNT, CDR2 YYREEE (reference sequence). The chain's CDR3 is CASSSTSYNEQFF. The CDR3 DNA reads as TGTGCCAGCAGCTCGACTAGTTACAATGAGCAGTTCTTC. Filled out from reference TRBV5-4 and TRBJ2-1, the complete variable domain reads ETGVTQSPTHLIKTRGQQVTLRCSSQSGHNTVSWYQQALGQGPQFIFQYYREEENGRGNFPPRFSGLQFPNYSSELNVNALELDDSALYLCASSSTSYNEQFFGPGTRLTVL.

This sequence joins TRBV7-6 and TRBJ1-1; D call uncertain. Germline CDR1 and CDR2: SGHVS and FNYEAQ. The CDR3 is 14 amino acids. Trimming left V 1 base short and J 1 base short, with 7 bases between. The CDR3 is CASSLVQRNTEAFF. CDR3 DNA sequence: TGTGCCAGCAGCTTAGTGCAGCGGAACACTGAAGCTTTCTTT.

V is TRBV28 and J is TRBJ1-6; possibly TRBD1 for D (5 bases). Germline-derived CDR1 and CDR2 are MDHEN and SYDVKM. V was pared by 7 bases and J by 7 bases, with 11 bases between. This CDR3 region has 13 residues. DNA of the CDR3: TGTGCCAGCACCACCAGGGTAAATTCACCCCTCCACTTT. Translated, it gives CASTTRVNSPLHF.

The chain is built from TRBV7-2 and TRBJ1-5; perhaps TRBD1 as D (6 bases). V was clipped by 0 bases and J by 4 bases, with 13 bases between them. Germline CDR1 and CDR2: SGHTA and FQGNSA. The CDR3 consists of 16 residues. The CDR3 is CASSLAPAGVNQPQHF. In DNA form, the CDR3 reads TGTGCCAGCAGCTTAGCGCCGGCAGGGGTAAATCAGCCCCAGCATTTT.